A selection of T cell receptor beta chains follows, all from one sample in a study of cytomegalovirus exposure and HLA in healthy donors. TCRdb's table, derived via immunoSEQ multiplex PCR, lists solely in-frame clones and lacks some. The table shows some 120,000 clones, with roughly 75% occurring only once. The sequencing input was PBMCs. The receptors derive from a man in his thirties or forties in good health and CMV-seropositive. Each CDR3 is given with its conserved first and last residue. D genes are given only for firm matches. Expanded clones are given a class, and other clones once, few, many or no size at all.

. | TRBJ2-3 | TRBD2 | TRBV27 | TGTGCCAGCAGTCCCTACCTGCTAGCGGGAGGTGACACAGATACGCAGTATTTT | CASSPYLLAGGDTDTQYF
. | TRBJ2-3 | TRBD2 | TRBV6-1 | TGTGCCAGCAGCTGGACTAGCGGGAGAAGTGATACGCAGTATTTT | CASSWTSGRSDTQYF
. | TRBJ1-2 | TRBD1 | TRBV5-6 | TGTGCCAGCAGCCCGGGACAGGGGTCATATAACTATGGCTACACCTTC | CASSPGQGSYNYGYTF
. | TRBJ1-2 | . | TRBV7-8 | TGTGCCAGCAGCTTAGGGCCTACAGGGATTGGTGGCTACACCTTC | CASSLGPTGIGGYTF
. | TRBJ2-1 | TRBD2 | TRBV5-4 | TGTGCCAGCAGCCCGGAACCTAGCGGCGACAATGAGCAGTTCTTC | CASSPEPSGDNEQFF
. | TRBJ2-3 | . | TRBV5-1 | TGCGCCAGCAGCTGGAGCGGCCGCGGGGAGCGCACAGATACGCAGTATTTT | CASSWSGRGERTDTQYF
once | TRBJ2-2 | TRBD1 | TRBV7-2 | TGTGCCAGCAGCTTCGTAGGGGGCTTTAACACCGGGGAGCTGTTTTTT | CASSFVGGFNTGELFF
. | TRBJ1-1 | . | TRBV4-3 | TGCGCCAGCAGCCAAATAAACAGGGTCGGTGAAGCTTTCTTT | CASSQINRVGEAFF
few | TRBJ2-1 | TRBD2 | TRBV10-2 | TGCGCCAGCAGTGTTAGCGGGAGTAGTGAGCAGTTCTTC | CASSVSGSSEQFF
. | TRBJ2-3 | TRBD2 | TRBV28 | TGTGCCAGCAGCCGGGGACTAGCGGGAGGGGGTGACACAGATACGCAGTATTTT | CASSRGLAGGGDTDTQYF
. | TRBJ2-1 | TRBD2 | TRBV19 | TGTGCCAGTAGTATAAGGACTAGCGGGAGGGCCAATGAGCAGTTCTTC | CASSIRTSGRANEQFF
. | TRBJ2-1 | TRBD2 | TRBV10-1 | TGCGCCAGCAAAGAACCTAGCGGCGCTAACAATGAGCAGTTCTTC | CASKEPSGANNEQFF
. | TRBJ2-1 | . | TRBV15 | TGTGCCACCAGCAGGTCTCCGACAGCCTCTGATGAGCAGTTCTTC | CATSRSPTASDEQFF
. | TRBJ1-2 | . | TRBV7-9 | TGTGCCAGCAGCTCCAGGGCTAACTATGGCTACACCTTC | CASSSRANYGYTF
. | TRBJ2-5 | TRBD2 | TRBV6-1 | TGTGCCAGCAGTGACACACTAGCGGGAGGGCGAGCTCAAGAGACCCAGTACTTC | CASSDTLAGGRAQETQYF
. | TRBJ2-1 | TRBD2 | TRBV13 | TGTGCCAGCAGCTTAGGAAGCGGGGGCAATGAGCAGTTCTTC | CASSLGSGGNEQFF
. | TRBJ2-3 | TRBD1 | TRBV7-8 | TGTGCCAGCAGCTTACTCACAGGGGGTAGTACAGATACGCAGTATTTT | CASSLLTGGSTDTQYF
. | TRBJ2-2 | TRBD2 | TRBV5-6 | TGTGCCAGCAGCCCCCAACTAGCGGGAGAATTAGACACCGGGGAGCTGTTTTTT | CASSPQLAGELDTGELFF
once | TRBJ2-7 | TRBD1 | TRBV30 | TGTGCCTGGAGTTCAGGGGGACGGTCCTACGAGCAGTACTTC | CAWSSGGRSYEQYF
. | TRBJ2-3 | . | TRBV2 | TGTGCCAGCAGGGAGGGGGCGTCCACGAGGGATACGCAGTATTTT | CASREGASTRDTQYF
once | TRBJ2-5 | TRBD2 | TRBV5-4 | TGTGCCAGCAGCTTCCCCCTAGCGGGAGGGTATGAGACCCAGTACTTC | CASSFPLAGGYETQYF
. | TRBJ1-2 | . | TRBV2 | TGTGCCAGCAGTGAAATGGGGGGAGGCTATGGCTACACCTTC | CASSEMGGGYGYTF
. | TRBJ2-5 | . | TRBV6-1 | TGTGCCAGCAGTGACAGGGGAGGGGAGACCCAGTACTTC | CASSDRGGETQYF
few | TRBJ2-7 | TRBD2 | TRBV4-1 | TGCGCCAGCAGCCAAGGCACTAGCGGGAGGTACGAGCAGTACTTC | CASSQGTSGRYEQYF
. | TRBJ2-3 | . | TRBV4-3 | TGCGCCAGCAGCCAAGATTTTCGGGGTCCCTCCGATTTCGATGCGCAGTATTTT | CASSQDFRGPSDFDAQYF
. | TRBJ2-7 | . | TRBV9 | TGTGCCAGCTCCCCGGGGGTAAAGTCCTACGAGCAGTACTTC | CASSPGVKSYEQYF
. | TRBJ2-3 | TRBD1 | TRBV4-1 | TGCGCCAGCAGCCAAGGACTGGGACAGACCACAGATACGCAGTATTTT | CASSQGLGQTTDTQYF
few | TRBJ2-3 | TRBD1 | TRBV7-8 | TGTGCCAGCAGCCCCCACCGGGACAGGGGGCATGAAAATACGCAGTATTTT | CASSPHRDRGHENTQYF
. | TRBJ2-1 | TRBD2 | TRBV27 | TGTGCCAGCAAATTGGGTAGCGGGATCTACAATGAGCAGTTCTTC | CASKLGSGIYNEQFF
. | TRBJ1-1 | . | TRBV7-8 | TGTGCCAGCAGCTTAGGCCCAAGCATGAACACTGAAGCTTTCTTT | CASSLGPSMNTEAFF
. | TRBJ2-7 | TRBD2 | TRBV2 | TGTGCCAGCAGTGAGTCTAGCGGGAATTACGAGCAGTACTTC | CASSESSGNYEQYF
. | TRBJ2-1 | . | TRBV11-3 | TGTGCCAGCAGCTTCGGGTACTACAATGAGCAGTTCTTC | CASSFGYYNEQFF
. | TRBJ1-2 | TRBD1 | TRBV5-1 | TGCGCCAGCAGCTTGCAGGGACAGAGTAACTATGGCTACACCTTC | CASSLQGQSNYGYTF
. | TRBJ1-3 | . | TRBV21-1 | TGTGCCAGCAGCAAAGTCCCCGACAGGCCCTCTGGAAACACCATATATTTT | CASSKVPDRPSGNTIYF
. | TRBJ1-5 | . | TRBV15 | TGTGCCACCAGCAGAGATAGGAGGATTTATAGCAATCAGCCCCAGCATTTT | CATSRDRRIYSNQPQHF
. | TRBJ1-1 | . | TRBV4-3 | TGCGCCAGCAGCCAAGAGGGCACGGACACTGAAGCTTTCTTT | CASSQEGTDTEAFF
. | TRBJ1-3 | TRBD1 | TRBV4-1 | TGCGCCAGCAGCCAACCTAGACAGGGCCCGGGAAACACCATATATTTT | CASSQPRQGPGNTIYF
. | TRBJ2-7 | . | TRBV7-6 | TGTGCCAGCAGCTTAAGCGACTACGAGCAGTACTTC | CASSLSDYEQYF
. | TRBJ2-7 | . | TRBV18 | TGTGCCAGCTCACCTGGAGGGACCCCAGCCGAGCAGTACTTC | CASSPGGTPAEQYF
. | TRBJ2-6 | . | TRBV5-1 | TGCGCCAGTAAACAGGGAAGCACCTCTGGGGCCAACGTCCTGACTTTC | CASKQGSTSGANVLTF
. | TRBJ2-7 | TRBD2 | TRBV7-9 | TGTTCCAGCAGCTTACCAACTAGCGGGAGTTCGTTCGGGCAGTACTTC | CSSSLPTSGSSFGQYF
. | TRBJ2-3 | . | TRBV19 | TGTGCCAGTAGTAACTCAGGGCCAGATACGCAGTATTTT | CASSNSGPDTQYF
. | TRBJ2-2 | TRBD2 | TRBV13 | TGTGCCAGCAGCCCCTTTAGCGGGACCCCCACCGGGGAGCTGTTTTTT | CASSPFSGTPTGELFF
. | TRBJ2-3 | TRBD2 | TRBV7-2 | TGTGCCTCTAGCGGGAGGGTGGGAGATACGCAGTATTTT | CASSGRVGDTQYF
. | TRBJ2-7 | . | TRBV11-3 | TGTGCCAGCAGCTCGATCGGCGGGGGCAGCCCCTACGAGCAGTACTTC | CASSSIGGGSPYEQYF
. | TRBJ1-3 | . | TRBV4-1 | TGCGCCAGCAGCCGACAAGAAGGAAACACCATATATTTT | CASSRQEGNTIYF
. | TRBJ1-2 | TRBD1 | TRBV27 | TGTGCCAGCGGAGGGACAGGGGGCGACTATGGCTACACCTTC | CASGGTGGDYGYTF
. | TRBJ2-1 | . | TRBV6-5 | TGTGCCAACAACATAGCGATAAGTGTTTACAATGAGCAGTTCTTC | CANNIAISVYNEQFF
. | TRBJ2-5 | TRBD1 | TRBV28 | TGTGCCAGCAGAACAGGGGATCCGGGGACCCAGTACTTC | CASRTGDPGTQYF
. | TRBJ2-1 | TRBD2 | TRBV2 | TGTGCCAGCAGTGTGCAACTAGCGGAGAGCTCCTACAATGAGCAGTTCTTC | CASSVQLAESSYNEQFF
. | TRBJ1-4 | . | TRBV10-3 | TGTGCCATGAGGGCGAGGGAAAAACTGTTTTTT | CAMRAREKLFF
. | TRBJ1-4 | . | TRBV4-1 | TGCGCCAGCAGCCCAGGGACTACAACTAATGAAAAACTGTTTTTT | CASSPGTTTNEKLFF
. | TRBJ1-1 | . | TRBV2 | TGTGCCAGCAGACCCGACCCGAGGCTCACTGAAGCTTTCTTT | CASRPDPRLTEAFF
. | TRBJ1-1 | . | TRBV19 | TGTGCCAGTAAACAGCAGATCAGGGCTGAAGCTTTCTTT | CASKQQIRAEAFF
. | TRBJ2-1 | . | TRBV28 | TGTGCCAGCAGTTTAAGTCTCCTGGGGCTGGGGCAGTTCTTC | CASSLSLLGLGQFF
. | TRBJ2-5 | TRBD1 | TRBV18 | TGTGCCAGCTCACCTGACAGGGGGAGAGAGACCCAGTACTTC | CASSPDRGRETQYF
. | TRBJ2-3 | . | TRBV5-6 | TGTGCCAGCAGCCGAGGTTCTAGCGCCGGCGGGTATTTT | CASSRGSSAGGYF
. | TRBJ2-2 | . | TRBV7-6 | TGTGCCAGCAGGGACCCCTGGCAGGGGTTCACCGGGGAGCTGTTTTTT | CASRDPWQGFTGELFF